This T cell receptor (beta chain) was identified during a study of cytomegalovirus exposure and HLA in healthy donors. Both 60 Vbeta primers and 13 Jbeta primers went into the PCR. The repertoire was sequenced with immunoSEQ multiplex PCR; TCRdb's copy has only in-frame clones and lacks some. The data show about 190,000 clones, roughly four fifths seen once. Germline-derived CDR1 and CDR2 are SGHAT and FQNNGV. This CDR3 has 16 amino acids. The J segment lost 5 bases and the V segment lost 3 bases, leaving 10 bases of the junction unmatched. This rearrangement joins TRBV11-2 to TRBJ2-5, with TRBD1 identical over 9 bases. Sequenced material: PBMCs. The TCR was taken from a man aged 40-50 years in good health and CMV-seropositive. The CDR3 DNA sequence: TGTGCCAGCAGCTTGGGGGAGGGACAGGGAACGGAGACCCAGTACTTC. Its protein product is CASSLGEGQGTETQYF.